These 32 T cell receptor beta chains were sequenced from one sample in a study of shared clonotypes between healthy human individuals. Profiled with immunoSEQ multiplex PCR; TCRdb holds only in-frame clones, not every one. The data hold about 2.4 million clones, with 93% observed a single time. The sample comprised naive CD4+ T cells from PBMCs. Described subset: CD45RA+ positively selected. The receptor set was obtained from a man aged 18 to 35 in good health. Some clones in this sample may be carry-over from other donors' samples.

The J gene is TRBJ1-5, the V gene TRBV5-8; 10 bases are shared with TRBD1. There are 18 residues in the CDR3. Germline lookup yields CDR1 SGHTS and CDR2 YDEGEE. The trim removed 0 bases at V and 4 bases at J, leaving 10 bases unmatched. The CDR3 loop reads CASSLVVWTGGKNQPQHF. CDR3 DNA sequence: TGTGCCAGCAGCTTGGTAGTATGGACAGGGGGTAAGAATCAGCCCCAGCATTTT.

The chain combines TRBV11-2 with TRBJ2-3, with 12 bases aligning to TRBD2. The germline gives CDR1 SGHAT, CDR2 FQNNGV. The CDR3 runs to 18 residues. Trimming at V came to 3 bases and at J to 2 bases, leaving 9 bases not matched to a gene. This CDR3 is CASSFPPTSGSITDTQYF. For the CDR3, the DNA is TGTGCCAGCAGCTTCCCCCCGACTAGCGGGAGCATCACAGATACGCAGTATTTT.

On this clone: The sample holds other DNA sequences that translate to the same CDR3. The genes are TRBV18 and TRBJ2-1; D might be TRBD1 (5 bases). The germline gives CDR1 KGHSH, CDR2 LQKENI. The V end lost 2 bases, the J end lost 0 bases, and 8 bases lay between the germline ends. This CDR3 is 15 amino acids long. CDR3 sequence reads: CASSPDSLSYNEQFF. The CDR3 coding sequence is TGTGCCAGCTCACCAGACAGCCTCTCCTACAATGAGCAGTTCTTC.

This rearrangement joins TRBV18 to TRBJ1-3, with D uncertain. The CDR3 loop spans 14 amino acids. V gave up 3 bases and J gave up 8 bases, with 14 bases separating them. Germline-derived CDR1 and CDR2 are KGHSH and LQKENI. CDR3 in amino acids: CASSPRQVGDTIYF. In DNA form, the CDR3 reads TGTGCCAGCTCACCCCGGCAGGTCGGAGACACCATATATTTT.

The chain couples TRBV30 to TRBJ1-6; maybe TRBD1 (6 bases). The germline gives CDR1 GTSNPN, CDR2 SVGIG (reference sequence). V lost 3 bases, J lost 6 bases, and 12 bases lay in between. The CDR3 runs 14 residues. The CDR3 is CAWRSRGGNSPLHF. The CDR3 DNA sequence: TGTGCCTGGAGGTCAAGGGGGGGTAATTCACCCCTCCACTTT.

This chain links TRBV19 with TRBJ2-1, with 10 positions matching TRBD2. The CDR3 contains 15 residues. V was pared by 7 bases and J by 2 bases, with 5 bases of the junction left unmatched. The V gene's germline CDR1 is LNHDA and CDR2 SQIVND (reference sequence). Here the CDR3 reads CASTNLAGAYNEQFF. The CDR3 DNA follows: TGTGCCAGTACAAATCTAGCGGGAGCCTACAATGAGCAGTTCTTC.

The chain uses TRBV21-1 and TRBJ2-2; the table's D call TRBD2 went unverified against the DNA. TRBV21-1 represents a pseudogene. The CDR3 runs to 14 residues. In DNA form, the CDR3 reads TGTGCCAGCGGGCCACGGGGGAACACCGGGGAGCTGTTTTTT. Amino acid sequence: CASGPRGNTGELFF.

The chain recombines TRBV2 with TRBJ2-7; D not certain. The CDR3 consists of 11 residues. The V and J ends lost 5 bases and 6 bases respectively, with 8 bases between them. Germline values: CDR1 SNHLY, CDR2 FYNNEI. The DNA of the CDR3 is TGTGCCAGCAGTCCCCTAGGCGAGCAGTACTTC. Amino acid sequence: CASSPLGEQYF.

The chain uses TRBV7-3 and TRBJ2-1, with 12 bases lining up with TRBD1. The V gene end was trimmed by 5 bases and the J gene end by 8 bases; junction bases not matched to a gene: 7. Looked up from germline, CDR1 is SGHTA and CDR2 is FQGTGA. The CDR3 extends over 15 amino acids. CDR3 bases: TGTGCCAGCAGCACGGGACAGGGGGCTTTTCATGAGCAGTTCTTC. Encoded protein: CASSTGQGAFHEQFF.

The gene calls are TRBV23-1 and TRBJ2-7; TRBD1 aligns across 12 bases. TRBV23-1 is an ORF for which the function is uncertain. The CDR3 contains 19 residues. V lost 0 bases, J lost 4 bases, and 13 bases stayed unmatched. The CDR3 protein is CASSQSGPGTGGENYEQYF. DNA of the CDR3: TGCGCCAGCAGTCAATCAGGCCCCGGGACAGGGGGCGAGAATTACGAGCAGTACTTC.

This chain links TRBV6-5 with TRBJ2-7; no definite D call. V was clipped by 7 bases and J by 6 bases, with 10 bases between them. Germline V CDR1 and CDR2: MNHEY, SVGAGI. CDR3 length: 11 amino acids. CDR3 amino acids: CASNNGVEQYF. DNA of the CDR3: TGTGCCAGCAATAACGGCGTCGAGCAGTACTTC.

The chain has TRBV28 and TRBJ2-5; a weak D match, TRBD1 (7 bases). The V gene's germline CDR1 is MDHEN and CDR2 SYDVKM. This CDR3 comprises 15 residues. V gave up 6 bases and J gave up 3 bases, with 17 bases separating them. The CDR3 here is CASSPQPGGKETQYF. The CDR3 bases are TGTGCCAGCAGCCCCCAGCCAGGGGGGAAAGAGACCCAGTACTTC.

V gene TRBV7-3 combines with J gene TRBJ2-3; D is tentatively TRBD1 or TRBD2 (5 bases each). The CDR3 runs 14 residues. Deletions cut 5 bases from V and 6 bases from J, with 15 bases between. Germline values: CDR1 SGHTA, CDR2 FQGTGA. The CDR3 DNA follows: TGTGCCAGCAGCGCCCGGACCGGGGCGGATACGCAGTATTTT. Its protein product is CASSARTGADTQYF.

This chain uses TRBV7-2 with TRBJ2-7; possible D gene TRBD2, 5 bases. Trimming left V 6 bases short and J 1 base short, with 10 bases between. This CDR3 has 13 amino acids. The germline CDR1 and CDR2 sequences are SGHTA and FQGNSA. This chain's CDR3 is CASSQRQSYEQYF. Here the CDR3 DNA reads TGTGCCAGCAGTCAGCGGCAGTCCTACGAGCAGTACTTC. Full variable domain (remainder filled in from reference TRBV7-2 and TRBJ2-7): GAGVSQSPSNKVTEKGKDVELRCDPISGHTALYWYRQSLGQGLEFLIYFQGNSAPDKSGLPSDRFSAERTGGSVSTLTIQRTQQEDSAVYLCASSQRQSYEQYFGPGTRLTVT.

There are a few counts of this clone. The chain joins TRBV2 to TRBJ1-5; D ambiguous. Trimming pared 4 bases from V and 0 bases from J, leaving 10 bases between. In germline, CDR1 is SNHLY, CDR2 FYNNEI. This CDR3 comprises 15 residues. Here the CDR3 reads CASSVSDYSNQPQHF. The CDR3 nucleotides are TGTGCCAGCAGTGTGTCGGATTATAGCAATCAGCCCCAGCATTTT.

CDR3 in amino acids: CASKKDTYEQYF. The CDR3 DNA is TGTGCCAGCAAGAAGGATACCTACGAGCAGTACTTC. The chain employs TRBV28 and TRBJ2-7; D is unresolved. The germline V gene encodes CDR1 MDHEN and CDR2 SYDVKM. Trimming shortened V by 7 bases and J by 2 bases, and 9 bases separated the two germline ends. The CDR3 totals 12 residues.

About this clone itself: This same CDR3 is encoded by further DNA sequences in the sample. The chain employs TRBV6-5 and TRBJ2-7; maybe TRBD1 (6 bases). Deletions cut 6 bases from V and 0 bases from J, with 12 bases between. In germline, CDR1 is MNHEY, CDR2 SVGAGI. This CDR3 has 14 residues. CDR3: CASRRTGSSYEQYF. DNA of the CDR3: TGTGCCAGCAGGAGAACAGGGAGCTCCTACGAGCAGTACTTC.

CDR3 coding DNA: TGTGCCAGCAGCTCCGGGACAGTAGGAGAGACCCAGTACTTC. Translated, it gives CASSSGTVGETQYF. This chain uses TRBV5-4 with TRBJ2-5; TRBD1 matches at 7 bases. Trimming removed 3 bases from V and 4 bases from J; junction bases left unmatched: 6. Germline V gives CDR1 SGHNT, CDR2 YYREEE (reference sequence). This CDR3 comprises 14 residues.

The chain recombines TRBV5-1 with TRBJ2-1; D unclear. There are 11 residues in the CDR3. In germline, CDR1 is SGHRS, CDR2 YFSETQ. Trimming removed 3 bases at V and 6 bases at J, with 4 bases between. CDR3 amino acids: CASSWTNEQFF. DNA for the CDR3: TGCGCCAGCAGCTGGACCAATGAGCAGTTCTTC. Looking up the rest from reference TRBV5-1 and TRBJ2-1 gives the full variable domain: KAGVTQTPRYLIKTRGQQVTLSCSPISGHRSVSWYQQTPGQGLQFLFEYFSETQRNKGNFPGRFSGRQFSNSRSEMNVSTLELGDSALYLCASSWTNEQFFGPGTRLTVL.

The chain carries TRBV19 and TRBJ1-2, with 8 nucleotides matching TRBD1. The length of the CDR3 is 15 residues. CDR1 is LNHDA and CDR2 is SQIVND in the germline V gene (reference sequence). V was clipped by 6 bases and J by 7 bases; unmatched bases: 13. CDR3 DNA sequence: TGTGCCAGTAGCCTCGGGACAGGCTGGGGTTTTGGCTACACCTTC. Protein product: CASSLGTGWGFGYTF.

This clone was seen just once. The gene calls are TRBV4-1 and TRBJ2-5; 10 nucleotides line up with TRBD1. Germline V gene lookup returns CDR1 MGHRA and CDR2 YSYEKL. V was pared by 4 bases and J by 4 bases, with 6 bases of the junction left unmatched. This CDR3 region has 15 residues. The CDR3 here is CASSPRTGGGETQYF. CDR3 DNA sequence: TGCGCCAGCAGCCCGCGGACAGGGGGGGGAGAGACCCAGTACTTC.

The rearrangement uses TRBV7-9 and TRBJ2-1; TRBD2 agrees at 10 bases. There are 13 residues in the CDR3. The J segment lost 8 bases and the V segment lost 8 bases, leaving 6 bases of the junction unmatched. Germline CDR1 SEHNR, CDR2 FQNEAQ (reference sequence). CDR3 DNA sequence: TGTGCCAGCGCGGGGCTAGCGGGAGATGAGCAGTTCTTC. It encodes CASAGLAGDEQFF.

The rearrangement uses TRBV29-1 and TRBJ2-7; 8 bases are shared with TRBD2. V gave up 1 base and J gave up 2 bases; unmatched junction bases: 4. Germline V gene data show CDR1 as SQVTM and CDR2 as ANQGSEA. This CDR3 spans 14 amino acids. The CDR3 sequence: CSVEGSGSAYEQYF. CDR3 bases: TGCAGCGTTGAAGGGAGCGGGAGCGCCTACGAGCAGTACTTC.

The V call is TRBV28, the J call TRBJ1-6; no definite D call. V was cut by 8 bases and J by 0 bases, with 20 bases left in between. This CDR3 has 18 amino acids. Germline CDR1 is MDHEN and CDR2 is SYDVKM. CDR3 in DNA: TGTGCCAGCTTAGGGAGAAGGGCTTCGAGCTCCTATAATTCACCCCTCCACTTT. Protein product: CASLGRRASSSYNSPLHF. The full variable domain, rest sourced from reference TRBV28 and TRBJ1-6, is DVKVTQSSRYLVKRTGEKVFLECVQDMDHENMFWYRQDPGLGLRLIYFSYDVKMKEKGDIPEGYSVSREKKERFSLILESASTNQTSMYLCASLGRRASSSYNSPLHFGNGTRLTVT.

The chain joins TRBV5-1 to TRBJ2-2; a weak D match, TRBD1 (6 bases). In germline, CDR1 is SGHRS, CDR2 YFSETQ. The CDR3 runs 15 residues. Trimming cost V 0 bases and J 3 bases, with 9 bases left between them. CDR3 DNA sequence: TGCGCCAGCAGCTTGGGACAGGCCTACACCGGGGAGCTGTTTTTT. It yields the protein CASSLGQAYTGELFF.

The chain combines TRBV10-3 with TRBJ1-5; 7 positions match TRBD1. J was trimmed by 0 bases and V by 4 bases; bases with no gene match: 6. Per the germline V gene, CDR1 is ENHRY and CDR2 is SYGVKD. The CDR3 contains 16 residues. The DNA for the CDR3 is TGTGCCATCAGTGCTCAGGGACAGCCTAGCAATCAGCCCCAGCATTTT. Amino acid sequence: CAISAQGQPSNQPQHF.

The genes are TRBV6-5 and TRBJ2-7; a possible D gene is TRBD1 (6 bases). Germline V gene data show CDR1 as MNHEY and CDR2 as SVGAGI. V was cut by 6 bases and J by 12 bases, with 18 bases left in between. This CDR3 has 12 residues. The CDR3 region has the DNA TGTGCCAGCAGCAACGGACCGGGACACCCGTACTTC. Protein product: CASSNGPGHPYF.

The chain couples TRBV10-3 to TRBJ2-1; possibly TRBD1 or TRBD2 for D (5 bases each). This CDR3 region has 15 residues. Trimming stripped 7 bases from V and 5 bases from J, with 18 bases between. CDR1 ENHRY and CDR2 SYGVKD come from the germline V gene. In DNA, the CDR3 is TGTGCCATCACCAACGCTAACCGGGGCCACAATGAGCAGTTCTTC. Translation gives CAITNANRGHNEQFF.

The V gene is TRBV7-9, the J gene TRBJ2-7; TRBD1 agrees at 9 bases. Germline lookup yields CDR1 SEHNR and CDR2 FQNEAQ (reference sequence). CDR3 length: 15 amino acids. V trimming: 5 bases; J trimming: 7 bases; junction bases outside the gene matches: 12. The CDR3 DNA follows: TGTGCCAGCAGCCAAGGAGGGACAGGGCCCCTGGAGCAGTACTTC. Translation: CASSQGGTGPLEQYF.

For this clone: Different DNA sequences within this sample yield the same CDR3. The rearrangement joins TRBV2 to TRBJ1-5, with D perhaps TRBD1 (6 bases). CDR3 length equals 12 residues. Germline loops: CDR1 SNHLY, CDR2 FYNNEI. V lost 6 bases to trimming and J lost 6 bases, with 9 bases between them. CDR3 protein: CASSPQGQPQHF. The CDR3 nucleotides read TGTGCCAGCAGCCCACAGGGTCAGCCCCAGCATTTT.

The J gene is TRBJ2-2, the V gene TRBV6-5, with D unresolved. CDR1 is MNHEY and CDR2 is SVGAGI in the germline V gene. The V and J ends lost 6 bases and 5 bases respectively, with 10 bases between them. The CDR3 contains 13 residues. In nucleotides, the CDR3 is TGTGCCAGCAGCCCCCTTATAACCGGGGAGCTGTTTTTT. This gives the protein CASSPLITGELFF.

Regarding this clone: Other DNA sequences in the sample encode the same CDR3. The chain combines TRBV5-1 with TRBJ2-7; 7 bases fit TRBD2. V gave up 4 bases and J gave up 10 bases; unmatched junction bases: 14. Germline loops: CDR1 SGHRS, CDR2 YFSETQ. The CDR3 spans 14 residues. CDR3 nucleotide sequence: TGCGCCAGCAGCGCTTCTAGCGGAGGTATAAAACAGTACTTC. It encodes CASSASSGGIKQYF.